This passage covers 16 T cell receptor beta chains from one sample sequenced in a study of shared clonotypes between healthy human individuals (dated by TCRdb to 2019 to 2021). The library came from the immunoSEQ multiplex PCR assay. Sourced from immuneACCESS, this table was stored by TCRdb with only in-frame sequences that have V and J called. A share of the clones is absent; for the studies checked, an unresolved V gene accounts for under half, and the remainder has no known explanation. The sample contains 2.5 million or so clones, roughly 92% of them found a single time. Roughly 0.13% of the sample belongs to the ten largest clones. Sequenced: naive CD4+ T cells sorted from blood. The sample's cell subset or site label, decoded: CD45RA+ positively selected. The receptors derive from a man aged 18 to 29 in good health.

The chain links TRBV28 to TRBJ1-4, with a weak D call TRBD1 (5 bases). The germline V gene has CDR1 MDHEN and CDR2 SYDVKM. Trimming pared 6 bases from V and 8 bases from J, leaving 16 bases between. CDR3 length: 14 amino acids. In DNA, the CDR3 is TGTGCCAGCAGCCGAGACAGACGTAAAGAAAAACTGTTTTTT. As protein: CASSRDRRKEKLFF.

CDR3 sequence (DNA): TGCGCCAGCAGCCCCTACGGGACAGGGTTGGGGGGCTCCTACAATGAGCAGTTCTTC. This gives the protein CASSPYGTGLGGSYNEQFF. The J gene is TRBJ2-1, the V gene TRBV5-1; 9 bases agree with TRBD1. Trimming removed 4 bases from V and 0 bases from J; junction bases left unmatched: 14. CDR1 is SGHRS, CDR2 YFSETQ, per germline. This CDR3 has 19 amino acids.

This clone appeared once. The gene calls are TRBV7-2 and TRBJ2-6; 11 nucleotides agree with TRBD2. Germline trimming cut 6 bases from V and 2 bases from J; bases unmatched to any gene: 6. The CDR3 runs 17 residues. Germline V gene data show CDR1 as SGHTA and CDR2 as FQGNSA. CDR3 sequence (DNA): TGTGCCAGCAGTCCTACTAGCGGGAGTACTGGGGCCAACGTCCTGACTTTC. Its protein is CASSPTSGSTGANVLTF.

This rearrangement joins TRBV4-1 to TRBJ2-3; tentatively, D is TRBD1 (6 bases). CDR3 size: 16 residues. V lost 3 bases to trimming and J lost 0 bases, with 13 bases between them. The germline CDR1 and CDR2 sequences are MGHRA and YSYEKL. The CDR3 DNA follows: TGCGCCAGCAGCCAGGCCGGGACACCCAGCACAGATACGCAGTATTTT. It is translated as CASSQAGTPSTDTQYF.

Note on this clone: Other DNA variants within this sample encode the same CDR3. The gene calls are TRBV4-1 and TRBJ2-7, with D possibly being TRBD1 (6 bases). This CDR3 is built from 15 residues. CDR1 MGHRA and CDR2 YSYEKL come from the germline V gene. Trimming left V 0 bases short and J 4 bases short, with 13 bases between. In DNA, the CDR3 is TGCGCCAGCAGCCAAGATCTACCAGGGGCATACGAGCAGTACTTC. Translated: CASSQDLPGAYEQYF.

The chain joins TRBV6-5 to TRBJ2-7, with a weak D call TRBD1 (6 bases). Trimming cost V 6 bases and J 6 bases, with 18 bases left between them. CDR1 and CDR2 from the germline V gene are MNHEY and SVGAGI. The CDR3 extends over 14 amino acids. The CDR3 reads CASSPTRGGLEQYF. CDR3 coding DNA: TGTGCCAGCAGCCCCACCAGGGGTGGGCTCGAGCAGTACTTC.

The CDR3 bases are TGTGCCAGCAGTTCTCGAAGGACAGAGTGGAACACTGAAGCTTTCTTT. Its protein is CASSSRRTEWNTEAFF. The rearrangement uses TRBV6-5 and TRBJ1-1; possible D gene TRBD1, 6 bases. The CDR3 contains 16 residues. The germline gives CDR1 MNHEY, CDR2 SVGAGI. The germline V and J ends were trimmed by 4 bases and 1 base, with 16 bases remaining between them.

The V call is TRBV7-3, the J call TRBJ2-2; D possibly matches TRBD1 or TRBD2 (6 bases each). Trimming left V 5 bases short and J 0 bases short, with 16 bases between. This CDR3 has 17 residues. Germline CDR1 reads SGHTA; CDR2 reads FQGTGA. CDR3 sequence: CASSLSRGQANTGELFF. The CDR3 DNA reads as TGTGCCAGCAGCCTGTCTCGGGGGCAAGCGAACACCGGGGAGCTGTTTTTT.

The chain is built from TRBV10-3 and TRBJ1-2; D remains ambiguous. V lost 3 bases and J lost 4, with 15 bases in between. Per germline, CDR1 ENHRY and CDR2 SYGVKD. CDR3 length equals 15 residues. Here the CDR3 reads CAISESRVSRYGYTF. The CDR3 nucleotides read TGTGCCATCAGTGAATCCCGGGTTAGCCGCTATGGCTACACCTTC.

The chain couples TRBV6-1 to TRBJ1-3; 8 bases fit TRBD1. The V segment lost 2 bases and the J segment 0 bases; nucleotides outside the gene matches: 6. The CDR3 is 17 residues long. The germline CDR1 and CDR2 sequences are MNHNS and SASEGT. CDR3 in amino acids: CASSEFGQGRSGNTIYF. CDR3 sequence (DNA): TGTGCCAGCAGTGAATTTGGACAGGGACGCTCTGGAAACACCATATATTTT.

This clone appeared once. This chain uses TRBV6-1 with TRBJ1-5, with a weak D call TRBD1 (5 bases). CDR1 and CDR2 (germline): MNHNS, SASEGT. Trimming removed 5 bases from V and 3 bases from J, with 11 bases in between. This CDR3 contains 14 residues. The CDR3 DNA reads TGTGCCAGCAGTTGGACACTCTCCAATCAGCCCCAGCATTTT. The encoded protein is CASSWTLSNQPQHF.

V gene TRBV12-5 combines with J gene TRBJ2-1; possibly TRBD2 for D (6 bases). CDR1 is LGHNT and CDR2 is FRNRAP in the germline V gene. V gave up 0 bases and J gave up 1 base, with 10 bases separating them. The CDR3 covers 16 residues. CDR3 protein: CASGLVLGLSYNEQFF. The CDR3 DNA is TGTGCTAGTGGTTTGGTACTGGGACTGTCCTACAATGAGCAGTTCTTC.

V usage is TRBV6-1 and J usage is TRBJ1-2; D gene ambiguous. The CDR3 spans 13 residues. V shed 2 bases and J shed 0 bases, with 4 bases lying between them. Germline V gene data show CDR1 as MNHNS and CDR2 as SASEGT. The DNA for the CDR3 is TGTGCCAGCAGTGAACTAGCTAACTATGGCTACACCTTC. The encoded protein is CASSELANYGYTF.

J is TRBJ2-5 and V is TRBV5-4; TRBD1 matches 7 bases. The last part of the DNA fits TRBJ2-7 better; the J call may be wrong. The CDR3 has 14 residues. Germline V gene data show CDR1 as SGHNT and CDR2 as YYREEE (reference sequence). For the CDR3, the DNA is TGTGCCAGCAGCGAAGGACAGGTCAGCTACGAGCAGTACTTC. It translates to CASSEGQVSYEQYF.

This rearrangement joins TRBV25-1 to TRBJ1-4, with 10 bases that match TRBD1. Germline V gene data show CDR1 as MGHDK and CDR2 as SYGVNS. J lost 5 bases, V lost 0 bases, and 9 bases had no gene match. The CDR3 has 18 residues. CDR3 protein: CASSEYRQGASLNEKLFF. CDR3 DNA sequence: TGTGCCAGCAGTGAATATCGACAGGGGGCTAGTTTAAATGAAAAACTGTTTTTT.

The chain combines TRBV27 with TRBJ1-2; tentatively, D is TRBD1 (6 bases). V lost 5 bases, J lost 4 bases, and 17 bases lay in between. The germline V gene encodes CDR1 MNHEY and CDR2 SMNVEV (reference sequence). The CDR3 has 15 residues. In DNA, the CDR3 is TGTGCCAGCAGTATACACCGGGACACCGGCTATGGCTACACCTTC. Its protein is CASSIHRDTGYGYTF.